This is a list of T cell receptor beta chains from one sample in a study of T-cell memory formation after mild COVID-19. One entry per CDR3 protein, called by TCRdb with MiXCR from the 5' RACE reads. The sample lists a few hundred thousand distinct CDR3 sequences, about 21% occurring once. The specimen was PBMCs or a T cell subset sorted from them (not recorded which). Receptors originate from an adult woman who had mild COVID-19 (a few samples of this study predate the infection). Cell type and time point are not known. CDR3s include the opening cysteine and the closing phenylalanine or tryptophan. The D gene is left open where the match is weak. Clone size, where shown, is once, few, many, or a class for clones that have expanded.

j_call: TRBJ1-1
d_call: -
clone_size: few
v_call: TRBV12-3/TRBV12-4
cdr3_aa: CASSSQGSNMNTEAFF
cdr3_nt: TGTGCCAGCAGTTCACAGGGAAGTAACATGAACACTGAAGCTTTCTTT

j_call: TRBJ1-6
d_call: TRBD1
clone_size: -
v_call: TRBV15
cdr3_aa: CATTTGVNSPLHF
cdr3_nt: TGTGCCACAACTACAGGGGTTAATTCACCCCTCCACTTT

j_call: TRBJ1-6
d_call: -
clone_size: -
v_call: TRBV7-6
cdr3_aa: CASSPELGPPLHF
cdr3_nt: TGTGCCAGCAGCCCCGAGCTGGGACCACCCCTCCACTTT

j_call: TRBJ2-1
d_call: -
clone_size: few
v_call: TRBV10-3
cdr3_aa: CAISDQEMQFF
cdr3_nt: TGTGCCATCTCGGATCAGGAGATGCAGTTCTTC

j_call: TRBJ1-5
d_call: TRBD1
clone_size: few
v_call: TRBV2
cdr3_aa: CASSSMTGGNQPQHF
cdr3_nt: TGTGCCAGCAGTTCCATGACAGGGGGAAATCAGCCCCAGCATTTT

j_call: TRBJ2-5
d_call: TRBD1
clone_size: -
v_call: TRBV7-9
cdr3_aa: CASSIQGSQETQYF
cdr3_nt: TGTGCCAGCAGCATACAGGGGAGCCAAGAGACCCAGTACTTC

j_call: TRBJ2-3
d_call: -
clone_size: -
v_call: TRBV5-6
cdr3_aa: CASTTTYGALSTDTQYF
cdr3_nt: TGTGCCAGCACCACGACCTATGGGGCGCTCAGCACAGATACGCAGTATTTT

j_call: TRBJ2-1
d_call: TRBD1
clone_size: few
v_call: TRBV6-6
cdr3_aa: CASSRGQDEQFF
cdr3_nt: TGTGCCAGCAGCCGAGGACAGGATGAGCAGTTCTTC

j_call: TRBJ2-7
d_call: TRBD1
clone_size: -
v_call: TRBV7-6
cdr3_aa: CASSLGQGLEQYF
cdr3_nt: TGTGCCAGCAGCTTGGGACAGGGACTGGAGCAGTACTTC

j_call: TRBJ2-1
d_call: TRBD1
clone_size: few
v_call: TRBV29-1
cdr3_aa: CSGGQGRGNEQFF
cdr3_nt: TGCAGCGGTGGACAGGGTAGGGGGAATGAGCAGTTCTTC

j_call: TRBJ2-2
d_call: -
clone_size: few
v_call: TRBV7-6
cdr3_aa: CASSPEGGTTGELFF
cdr3_nt: TGTGCCAGCAGCCCGGAGGGGGGTACCACCGGGGAGCTGTTTTTT

j_call: TRBJ2-3
d_call: TRBD1
clone_size: -
v_call: TRBV5-1
cdr3_aa: CASKSDRGRTDTQYF
cdr3_nt: TGCGCCAGCAAATCAGACAGGGGCCGGACAGATACGCAGTATTTT

j_call: TRBJ1-5
d_call: TRBD1
clone_size: -
v_call: TRBV27
cdr3_aa: CASSLIYPGTGGQPQHF
cdr3_nt: TGTGCCAGCAGTTTAATCTATCCCGGGACAGGGGGTCAGCCCCAGCATTTT

j_call: TRBJ2-7
d_call: TRBD2
clone_size: -
v_call: TRBV24-1
cdr3_aa: CATSDAPGLGDEQYF
cdr3_nt: TGTGCCACCAGTGATGCCCCGGGACTAGGAGACGAGCAGTACTTC

j_call: TRBJ2-7
d_call: -
clone_size: -
v_call: TRBV10-3
cdr3_aa: CAIGGAGYEQYF
cdr3_nt: TGTGCCATCGGGGGGGCAGGTTACGAGCAGTACTTC

j_call: TRBJ1-6
d_call: TRBD1
clone_size: few
v_call: TRBV4-3
cdr3_aa: CASSPGDRGQNSPLHF
cdr3_nt: TGCGCCAGCAGCCCCGGGGACAGGGGGCAAAATTCACCCCTCCACTTT

j_call: TRBJ1-1
d_call: -
clone_size: -
v_call: TRBV7-2
cdr3_aa: CASSLLSGGAEAFF
cdr3_nt: TGTGCCAGCAGCTTACTCAGCGGGGGAGCTGAAGCTTTCTTT

j_call: TRBJ1-1
d_call: TRBD1
clone_size: -
v_call: TRBV12-3/TRBV12-4
cdr3_aa: CASGTRTGGTEAFF
cdr3_nt: TGTGCCAGCGGAACACGGACAGGGGGCACTGAAGCTTTCTTT

j_call: TRBJ2-7
d_call: -
clone_size: -
v_call: TRBV29-1
cdr3_aa: CSVEGRGGPYEQYF
cdr3_nt: TGCAGCGTTGAAGGCCGTGGGGGTCCCTACGAGCAGTACTTC

j_call: TRBJ1-1
d_call: -
clone_size: few
v_call: TRBV7-9
cdr3_aa: CASTLMMNTEAFF
cdr3_nt: TGTGCCAGCACCCTTATGATGAACACTGAAGCTTTCTTT

j_call: TRBJ1-3
d_call: -
clone_size: few
v_call: TRBV11-3
cdr3_aa: CASSLVSSNTIYF
cdr3_nt: TGTGCCAGCAGCTTAGTAAGCTCGAACACCATATATTTT

j_call: TRBJ1-1
d_call: -
clone_size: few
v_call: TRBV5-1
cdr3_aa: CASSSAGNMNTEAFF
cdr3_nt: TGCGCCAGCAGCTCGGCCGGTAACATGAACACTGAAGCTTTCTTT

j_call: TRBJ2-1
d_call: TRBD1
clone_size: -
v_call: TRBV5-1
cdr3_aa: CASSLVGTENNEQFF
cdr3_nt: TGCGCCAGCAGCTTGGTAGGGACAGAAAACAATGAGCAGTTCTTC

j_call: TRBJ1-5
d_call: TRBD1
clone_size: -
v_call: TRBV2
cdr3_aa: CASRTGTGVRQPQHF
cdr3_nt: TGTGCCAGCAGAACCGGGACAGGGGTGCGTCAGCCCCAGCATTTT

j_call: TRBJ2-7
d_call: -
clone_size: -
v_call: TRBV3-1
cdr3_aa: CASSPTQGYEQYF
cdr3_nt: TGTGCCAGCAGCCCAACTCAAGGATACGAGCAGTACTTC

j_call: TRBJ1-2
d_call: -
clone_size: -
v_call: TRBV5-1
cdr3_aa: CASSLGSGYGYTF
cdr3_nt: TGTGCCAGCAGCTTAGGGTCTGGCTATGGCTACACCTTC

j_call: TRBJ1-1
d_call: -
clone_size: -
v_call: TRBV4-2
cdr3_aa: CASSQDSRDFEAFF
cdr3_nt: TGTGCCAGCAGCCAAGATTCCAGGGATTTTGAAGCTTTCTTT

j_call: TRBJ2-2
d_call: -
clone_size: -
v_call: TRBV7-6
cdr3_aa: CASSATASGELFF
cdr3_nt: TGTGCCAGCAGCGCGACAGCATCCGGGGAGCTGTTTTTT

j_call: TRBJ2-3
d_call: -
clone_size: -
v_call: TRBV7-2
cdr3_aa: CASSPKGRARDHYTDTQYF
cdr3_nt: TGTGCCAGCAGCCCCAAGGGGCGGGCGCGGGACCACTACACAGATACGCAGTATTTT

j_call: TRBJ2-7
d_call: TRBD2
clone_size: -
v_call: TRBV5-4
cdr3_aa: CASSPGREGLHEQYF
cdr3_nt: TGTGCCAGCAGCCCTGGGCGGGAGGGCCTCCACGAGCAGTACTTC

j_call: TRBJ2-7
d_call: -
clone_size: -
v_call: TRBV12-3/TRBV12-4
cdr3_aa: CASSYNSYEQYF
cdr3_nt: TGTGCCAGCAGTTACAATTCCTACGAGCAGTACTTC

j_call: TRBJ1-1
d_call: -
clone_size: -
v_call: TRBV9
cdr3_aa: CASSPGTNTEAFF
cdr3_nt: TGTGCCAGCAGCCCAGGGACGAACACTGAAGCTTTCTTT

j_call: TRBJ2-7
d_call: -
clone_size: -
v_call: TRBV20-1
cdr3_aa: CSAREPGWGVYEQYF
cdr3_nt: TGCAGTGCTAGAGAGCCCGGGTGGGGGGTCTACGAGCAGTACTTC

j_call: TRBJ1-4
d_call: TRBD1
clone_size: few
v_call: TRBV11-3
cdr3_aa: CASTGGNEKLFF
cdr3_nt: TGTGCCAGCACAGGGGGAAATGAAAAACTGTTTTTT

j_call: TRBJ2-7
d_call: -
clone_size: -
v_call: TRBV4-1
cdr3_aa: CASSQIGPFYEQYF
cdr3_nt: TGCGCCAGCAGCCAGATAGGGCCATTCTACGAGCAGTACTTC

j_call: TRBJ2-1
d_call: TRBD2
clone_size: few
v_call: TRBV4-3
cdr3_aa: CASSPTRTSGRGNEQFF
cdr3_nt: TGCGCCAGCAGCCCTACGAGGACTAGCGGGAGGGGAAATGAGCAGTTCTTC

j_call: TRBJ2-5
d_call: -
clone_size: -
v_call: TRBV7-6
cdr3_aa: CASSLLAHQETQYF
cdr3_nt: TGTGCCAGCAGCTTACTAGCGCACCAAGAGACCCAGTACTTC

j_call: TRBJ2-1
d_call: TRBD2
clone_size: -
v_call: TRBV7-3
cdr3_aa: CASSSASGSRNEQFF
cdr3_nt: TGTGCCAGCAGCTCCGCTAGCGGGAGTAGGAATGAGCAGTTCTTC

j_call: TRBJ2-7
d_call: TRBD1
clone_size: -
v_call: TRBV15
cdr3_aa: CATNNPGQDDEQYF
cdr3_nt: TGTGCCACCAACAACCCGGGACAGGACGACGAGCAGTACTTC

j_call: TRBJ1-5
d_call: TRBD1
clone_size: -
v_call: TRBV12-3/TRBV12-4
cdr3_aa: CASSPDREVLEPQHF
cdr3_nt: TGTGCCAGCAGTCCAGACAGGGAGGTCCTGGAGCCCCAGCATTTT

j_call: TRBJ2-3
d_call: TRBD1
clone_size: -
v_call: TRBV24-1
cdr3_aa: CATSDPGQGEKDTQYF
cdr3_nt: TGTGCCACCAGTGATCCCGGACAGGGGGAAAAAGATACGCAGTATTTT

j_call: TRBJ2-1
d_call: TRBD2
clone_size: -
v_call: TRBV9
cdr3_aa: CASSHTLRIAGGPMDEQFF
cdr3_nt: TGTGCCAGCAGCCATACGCTAAGAATAGCGGGGGGGCCTATGGATGAGCAGTTCTTC

j_call: TRBJ2-7
d_call: -
clone_size: -
v_call: TRBV25-1
cdr3_aa: CASSEGAEQYF
cdr3_nt: TGTGCCAGCAGTGAAGGGGCCGAGCAGTACTTC

j_call: TRBJ1-2
d_call: -
clone_size: many
v_call: TRBV29-1
cdr3_aa: CSVEDLGGYTF
cdr3_nt: TGCAGCGTTGAAGATTTGGGTGGCTACACCTTC

j_call: TRBJ2-7
d_call: -
clone_size: -
v_call: TRBV7-6
cdr3_aa: CASSSLGSTYSYEQYF
cdr3_nt: TGTGCCAGCAGCTCCCTTGGTTCGACGTACTCCTACGAGCAGTACTTC

j_call: TRBJ2-1
d_call: -
clone_size: -
v_call: TRBV2
cdr3_aa: CASQEGGSYNEQFF
cdr3_nt: TGTGCCAGCCAGGAGGGGGGCTCCTACAATGAGCAGTTCTTC

j_call: TRBJ1-1
d_call: -
clone_size: few
v_call: TRBV7-3
cdr3_aa: CASSPGRGNTEAFF
cdr3_nt: TGTGCCAGCAGCCCGGGACGGGGGAACACTGAAGCTTTCTTT

j_call: TRBJ1-1
d_call: -
clone_size: few
v_call: TRBV5-1
cdr3_aa: CASTEEMNTEAFF
cdr3_nt: TGCGCCAGCACGGAGGAGATGAACACTGAAGCTTTCTTT

j_call: TRBJ2-7
d_call: -
clone_size: -
v_call: TRBV12-3/TRBV12-4
cdr3_aa: CASSLGLSGYEQYF
cdr3_nt: TGTGCCAGCAGTTTAGGACTTTCAGGCTACGAGCAGTACTTC

j_call: TRBJ2-7
d_call: -
clone_size: few
v_call: TRBV12-3/TRBV12-4
cdr3_aa: CASSAGGLKRDEQYF
cdr3_nt: TGTGCCAGCAGTGCCGGGGGGCTAAAGAGGGACGAGCAGTACTTC

j_call: TRBJ2-1
d_call: TRBD2
clone_size: many
v_call: TRBV7-7
cdr3_aa: CASSPSGGAGNEQFF
cdr3_nt: TGTGCCAGCTCCCCTAGCGGGGGGGCCGGGAATGAGCAGTTCTTC